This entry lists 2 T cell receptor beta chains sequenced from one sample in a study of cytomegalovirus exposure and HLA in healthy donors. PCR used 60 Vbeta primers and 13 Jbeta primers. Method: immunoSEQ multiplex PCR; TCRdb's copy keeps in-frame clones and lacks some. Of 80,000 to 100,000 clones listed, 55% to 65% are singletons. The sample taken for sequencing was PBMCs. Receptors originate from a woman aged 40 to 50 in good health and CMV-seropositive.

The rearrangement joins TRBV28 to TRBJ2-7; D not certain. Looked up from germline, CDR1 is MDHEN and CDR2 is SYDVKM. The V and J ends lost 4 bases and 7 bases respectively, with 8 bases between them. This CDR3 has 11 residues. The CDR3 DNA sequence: TGTGCCAGCAGTTCCACTCAAGAGCAGTACTTC. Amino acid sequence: CASSSTQEQYF.

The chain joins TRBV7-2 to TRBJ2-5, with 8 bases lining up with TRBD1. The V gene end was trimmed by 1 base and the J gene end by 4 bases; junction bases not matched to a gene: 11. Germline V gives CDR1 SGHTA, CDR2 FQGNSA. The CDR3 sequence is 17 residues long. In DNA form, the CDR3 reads TGTGCCAGCAGCTTAGACCCCCTGGGGGACAGGCGAGAGACCCAGTACTTC. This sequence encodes CASSLDPLGDRRETQYF.